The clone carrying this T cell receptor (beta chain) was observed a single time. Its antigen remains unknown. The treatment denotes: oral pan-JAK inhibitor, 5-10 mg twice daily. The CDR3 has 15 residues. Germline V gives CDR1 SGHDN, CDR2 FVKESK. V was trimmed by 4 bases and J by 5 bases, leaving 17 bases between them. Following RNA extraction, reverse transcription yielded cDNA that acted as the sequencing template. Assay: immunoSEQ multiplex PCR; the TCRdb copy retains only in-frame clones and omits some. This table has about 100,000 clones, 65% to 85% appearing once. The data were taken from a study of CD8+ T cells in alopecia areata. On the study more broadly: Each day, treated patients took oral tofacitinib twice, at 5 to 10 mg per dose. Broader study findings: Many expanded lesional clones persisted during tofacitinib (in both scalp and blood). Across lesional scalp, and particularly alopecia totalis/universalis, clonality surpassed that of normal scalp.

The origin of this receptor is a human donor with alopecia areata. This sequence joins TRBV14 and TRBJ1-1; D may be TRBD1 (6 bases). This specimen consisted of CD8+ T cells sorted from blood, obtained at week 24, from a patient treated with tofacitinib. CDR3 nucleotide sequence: TGTGCCAGCAGCCCGTACCCCAGGGGAGGAACTGAAGCTTTCTTT. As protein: CASSPYPRGGTEAFF.